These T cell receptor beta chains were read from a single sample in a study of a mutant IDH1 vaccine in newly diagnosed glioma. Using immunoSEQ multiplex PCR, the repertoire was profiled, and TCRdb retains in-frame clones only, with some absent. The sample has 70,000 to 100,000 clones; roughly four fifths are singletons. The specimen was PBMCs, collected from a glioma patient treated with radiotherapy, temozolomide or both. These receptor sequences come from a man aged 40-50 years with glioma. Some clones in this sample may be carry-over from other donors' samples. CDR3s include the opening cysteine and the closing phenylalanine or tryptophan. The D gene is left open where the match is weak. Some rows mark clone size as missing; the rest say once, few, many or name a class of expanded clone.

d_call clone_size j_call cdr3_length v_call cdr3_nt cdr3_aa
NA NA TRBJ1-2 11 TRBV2 TGTGCCAGCGAGTTGAACTATGGCTACACCTTC CASELNYGYTF
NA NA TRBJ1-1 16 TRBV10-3 TGTGCCATCAGTGAGTCAAGACGGGGGGCGCACACTGAAGCTTTCTTT CAISESRRGAHTEAFF
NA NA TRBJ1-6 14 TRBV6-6 TGTGCCAGCAGCTACGGGACGTTGGGGTCACCCCTCCACTTT CASSYGTLGSPLHF
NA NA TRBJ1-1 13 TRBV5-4 TGTGCCAGCAGCTCGCCGGACAACACTGAAGCTTTCTTT CASSSPDNTEAFF
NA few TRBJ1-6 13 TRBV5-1 TGCGCCAGCCGAGCTACTTCCAATTCACCCCTCCACTTT CASRATSNSPLHF
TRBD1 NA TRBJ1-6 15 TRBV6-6 TGTGCCAGCAGCTCAATACAGGGGACGGTTTCACCCCTCCACTTT CASSSIQGTVSPLHF
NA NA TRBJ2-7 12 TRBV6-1 TGTGCCAGCATTTCAGGGGTCTACGAGCAGTACTTC CASISGVYEQYF
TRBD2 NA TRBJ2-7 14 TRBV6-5 TGTGCCAGCAGTCCAAACCTGGGGGGGAACGAGCAGTACTTC CASSPNLGGNEQYF
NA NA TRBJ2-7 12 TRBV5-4 TGTGCCAGCAGCTTGGGCGCTCTCGAGCAGTACTTC CASSLGALEQYF
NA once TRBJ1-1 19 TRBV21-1 TGTGCCAGTCCCTTTGGGGCACTGGAGGGGGGACAGATGAACACTGAAGCTTTCTTT CASPFGALEGGQMNTEAFF